These T cell receptor beta chains were read from a single sample in a study of blood T cell repertoires in COVID-19. TCRdb's copy holds only in-frame clones and misses some; the assay was immunoSEQ multiplex PCR. This sample carries about 240,000 clones, approximately 90% of them seen once, and the ten largest clones take roughly 3.7%. Material for sequencing was PBMCs or T cells enriched from blood (not recorded which). These receptors came from a woman aged 30 to 39 who had recovered from COVID-19. Both conserved end residues are part of each CDR3. D genes are given only for firm matches. Only some rows state a clone size, as once, few, many or a class for expanded clones.

D	V	length	size	J	DNA	CDR3
NA	TRBV4-2	13	NA	TRBJ2-1	TGTGCCAGCAGCCAAGAGATTAAGGGACTTCAGTTCTTC	CASSQEIKGLQFF
TRBD2	TRBV3-1/TRBV3-2	16	NA	TRBJ2-1	TGTGCCAGCAGCCATATAGCGGGTTTCGTCGCCTATGAGCAGTTCTTC	CASSHIAGFVAYEQFF
NA	TRBV10-3	14	NA	TRBJ1-1	TGTGCCATCAGGGGGGGGACACCGAACACTGAAGCTTTCTTT	CAIRGGTPNTEAFF
NA	TRBV9	15	NA	TRBJ1-6	TGTGCCAGCAGCGCCCGGACAGACTATAATTCACCCCTCCACTTT	CASSARTDYNSPLHF
NA	TRBV30	12	once	TRBJ1-2	TGTGCCTGGAATTGGGGAGGCTATGGCTACACCTTC	CAWNWGGYGYTF
TRBD2	TRBV14	16	NA	TRBJ2-1	TGTGCCAGCAGAGGGACTAGCGGGAGGGCAAGTAATGAGCAGTTCTTC	CASRGTSGRASNEQFF
NA	TRBV4-1	14	NA	TRBJ1-1	TGCGCCAGCAGCCAAGATAGCGGGTACACTGAAGCTTTCTTT	CASSQDSGYTEAFF
TRBD2	TRBV6-1	17	NA	TRBJ2-3	TGTGCCAGCAGTGAAAAGGTAGCGGGAGGGCCGGGGAATACGCAGTATTTT	CASSEKVAGGPGNTQYF
TRBD2	TRBV13	16	NA	TRBJ2-3	TGTGCCAGCAGCACCTGGACTAGCGGGAGGGCGGATACGCAGTATTTT	CASSTWTSGRADTQYF
NA	TRBV28	14	NA	TRBJ1-1	TGTGCCAGCAGTTTGATCGGGTTGAACACTGAAGCTTTCTTT	CASSLIGLNTEAFF
NA	TRBV9	17	NA	TRBJ2-7	TGTGCCAGCAGCCCGCAACCCGGCGGGGAATTCTCCTACGAGCAGTACTTC	CASSPQPGGEFSYEQYF
NA	TRBV18	13	NA	TRBJ1-6	TGTGCCAGCTCACCGGGGGCCGGGTCACCCCTCCACTTT	CASSPGAGSPLHF
TRBD2	TRBV5-1	17	NA	TRBJ2-1	TGCGCCAGCAGCTTGCTGTCTAGCGGGGACTCCTACAATGAGCAGTTCTTC	CASSLLSSGDSYNEQFF
TRBD2	TRBV5-1	16	NA	TRBJ2-1	TGCGCCAGCAGCAAAAGACTAGCGGGAGTAGGAGATGAGCAGTTCTTC	CASSKRLAGVGDEQFF
NA	TRBV14	15	NA	TRBJ1-4	TGTGCCAGCTCGCTAAGTGCAGGGGCCGGTGAAAAACTGTTTTTT	CASSLSAGAGEKLFF
TRBD1	TRBV4-2	18	NA	TRBJ1-1	TGTGCCAGCAGCCAAGATTTCGGGACAGGGTTATCAGGGACTGAAGCTTTCTTT	CASSQDFGTGLSGTEAFF
NA	TRBV6-5	16	medium-sized	TRBJ1-1	TGTGCCAGCAGTTCTCACCGACAGAAACGGAACACTGAAGCTTTCTTT	CASSSHRQKRNTEAFF
TRBD1	TRBV7-2	14	NA	TRBJ1-5	TGTGCCAGCAGTCGTACAGGGGGAGATCAGCCCCAGCATTTT	CASSRTGGDQPQHF
TRBD1	TRBV19	15	NA	TRBJ1-1	TGTGCCAGTAGTGCCCGACAGGGGGCCTCCCCTGAAGCTTTCTTT	CASSARQGASPEAFF